This T cell receptor (beta chain) was recorded in a study of T cell repertoires in cytomegalovirus infection. With regard to this clonotype: Its antigen is undetermined. A junction end diverges from the germline sequence, so it may reflect a read error.

From germline, CDR1 is SGHTA and CDR2 FQGNSA. CDR3 length: 18 residues. Via MiXCR, TCRdb re-called the reads, giving one row per CDR3 protein. The table lists about 920,000 distinct CDR3 sequences, 30% to 40% of them singletons. J is TRBJ2-2 and V is TRBV7-2; 7 bases match TRBD1. The sequence came from a human donor in good health (CMV status not recorded). Some clones in this sample may be carry-over from other donors' samples. The specimen comprised cultured CD8+ T cells from PBMCs, sampled from culture after CMV antigen stimulation. The CDR3 spells CASSPTRLQGSWTGELLF. The CDR3 DNA is TGTGCCAGCAGCCCAACTAGGCTACAGGGGAGCTGGACCGGGGAGCTGTTGTTT.